The 32 T cell receptor beta chains below come from one sample, sequenced in a study of blood T cell repertoires in COVID-19 (dated by TCRdb to about 2020). The protocol used for the library was the immunoSEQ multiplex PCR assay. The source is immuneACCESS, and TCRdb retained only in-frame sequences with V and J called. Part of the clones is not carried over; for the studies checked, unresolved V genes explain less than half of this, and the remainder is unexplained. The sample records approximately 210,000 clones, around 80% of which are singletons. About 17% of the sample is in the top ten clones. Sequences were obtained from PBMCs or T cells enriched from blood (not recorded which). The receptors here all came from a woman between 50 and 59 years old with acute COVID-19.

This chain joins TRBV7-2 and TRBJ2-2; D may be TRBD2 (6 bases). CDR1 and CDR2 (germline): SGHTA, FQGNSA. Trimming took 1 base from V and 1 from J, leaving 13 bases between them. This CDR3 has 17 residues. The CDR3: CASSLVLLGGNTGELFF. Written as DNA, the CDR3 is TGTGCCAGCAGCTTAGTGCTTTTGGGAGGGAACACCGGGGAGCTGTTTTTT.

The CDR3 nucleotides read TGTGCCAGCAAAAGGGGCAGGGGGTCTGATGAGCAGTTCTTC. Its protein is CASKRGRGSDEQFF. The chain joins TRBV11-1 to TRBJ2-1, with 7 bases identical to TRBD1. Trimming removed 7 bases from V and 8 bases from J; junction bases left unmatched: 11. Germline values: CDR1 SGHAT, CDR2 FQDESV (reference sequence). The CDR3 contains 14 residues. Full variable domain (remainder filled in from reference TRBV11-1 and TRBJ2-1): EAEVAQSPRYKITEKSQAVAFWCDPISGHATLYWYRQILGQGPELLVQFQDESVVDDSQLPKDRFSAERLKGVDSTLKIQPAELGDSAMYLCASKRGRGSDEQFFGPGTRLTVL.

There are a few counts of this clone. The V and J genes are TRBV6-5 and TRBJ2-2; a possible D gene is TRBD2 (6 bases). The germline V and J ends were trimmed by 6 bases and 3 bases, with 11 bases remaining between them. The CDR3 length is 14 residues. Germline V lookup: CDR1 MNHEY, CDR2 SVGAGI. CDR3 in DNA: TGTGCCAGCAGCCGCAGGGAGGACACCGGGGAGCTGTTTTTT. Amino acid sequence: CASSRREDTGELFF.

With respect to this clone: Other DNA sequences in this specimen translate into the identical CDR3. This chain links TRBV14 with TRBJ1-1, with no clear D. The CDR3 has 14 residues. Germline assignment: CDR1 SGHDN and CDR2 FVKESK. Trimming took off 4 bases at V and 0 bases at J, with 9 bases between the two ends. CDR3 in amino acids: CASSLPGMNTEAFF. CDR3 nucleotide sequence: TGTGCCAGCAGCCTACCGGGTATGAACACTGAAGCTTTCTTT.

This chain uses TRBV4-3 with TRBJ1-1; TRBD1 might be the D (6 bases). The CDR3 has 15 residues. Per the germline V gene, CDR1 is LGHNA and CDR2 is YSLEER. V was pared by 3 bases and J by 1 base, with 12 bases between. The CDR3 DNA follows: TGCGCCAGCAGCCAGGGGGACATCCCGAACACTGAAGCTTTCTTT. Its translation: CASSQGDIPNTEAFF.

The chain employs TRBV27 and TRBJ1-5; the D gene is possibly TRBD1 (5 bases). V gave up 4 bases and J gave up 2 bases, with 12 bases separating them. Germline assignment: CDR1 MNHEY and CDR2 SMNVEV (reference sequence). The CDR3 runs to 15 residues. The DNA of the CDR3 is TGTGCCAGCAGTTCGCGGGGCATGGGCAATCAGCCCCAGCATTTT. Translation gives CASSSRGMGNQPQHF.

V gene TRBV19 combines with J gene TRBJ2-5; 12 nucleotides agree with TRBD2. With 5 bases clipped from V and 1 base from J, the junction kept 5 bases outside the gene matches. Germline V gives CDR1 LNHDA, CDR2 SQIVND (reference sequence). The CDR3 has 16 amino acids. The CDR3 nucleotides are TGTGCCAGTAGTCGGCTAGCGGGGGGGCTCCAAGAGACCCAGTACTTC. Amino acid sequence: CASSRLAGGLQETQYF.

The gene calls are TRBV7-9 and TRBJ1-2; 7 nucleotides agree with TRBD1. Germline-derived CDR1 and CDR2 are SEHNR and FQNEAQ (reference sequence). J lost 4 bases, V lost 5 bases, and 7 bases had no gene match. CDR3 length: 14 amino acids. Written as DNA, the CDR3 is TGTGCCAGCAGCACCCAGGGGGGCAGCTATGGCTACACCTTC. Protein: CASSTQGGSYGYTF.

The V gene is TRBV6-4, the J gene TRBJ2-1, with D hard to call. The germline V gene has CDR1 MRHNA and CDR2 SNTAGT. The CDR3 extends over 14 amino acids. V was clipped by 6 bases and J by 1 base, with 10 bases between them. This chain's CDR3 is CASSAENSYNEQFF. The CDR3 DNA reads TGTGCCAGCAGCGCAGAAAATTCCTACAATGAGCAGTTCTTC.

The DNA of the CDR3 is TGTGCCGGTTCTATGGGGGGTCAGCCCCAGCATTTT. Its translation: CAGSMGGQPQHF. The gene calls are TRBV30 and TRBJ1-5; the D gene is possibly TRBD1 (5 bases). V lost 8 bases and J lost 6, with 14 bases in between. The CDR3 is 12 amino acids. Per germline, CDR1 GTSNPN and CDR2 SVGIG (reference sequence).

V usage is TRBV7-8 and J usage is TRBJ2-3; D not certain. The CDR3 totals 16 residues. Germline loops: CDR1 SGHVS, CDR2 FQNEAQ. V lost 0 bases to trimming and J lost 1 base, with 11 bases between them. CDR3 in amino acids: CASSLASYSGTDTQYF. The CDR3 bases are TGTGCCAGCAGCTTAGCTAGTTATTCTGGCACAGATACGCAGTATTTT.

V and J are TRBV3-1 (or the pseudogene TRBV3-2) and TRBJ2-5; 9 positions agree with TRBD2. Germline V gene sequence: CDR1 LGHDT, CDR2 YNNKEL (reference sequence). The trim removed 4 bases at V and 6 bases at J, leaving 9 bases unmatched. The CDR3 is made up of 15 amino acids. This CDR3 reads CASSPNSGGRKTQYF. The CDR3 DNA is TGTGCCAGCAGCCCCAATAGCGGGGGTAGGAAGACCCAGTACTTC.

The chain carries TRBV9 and TRBJ1-4, with TRBD1 matching 11 bases. This CDR3 contains 16 residues. Looked up from germline, CDR1 is SGDLS and CDR2 is YYNGEE. Trimming removed 3 bases from V and 8 bases from J; junction bases left unmatched: 9. The CDR3 here is CASSAPSGTGGEKLFF. The CDR3 bases are TGTGCCAGCAGCGCCCCGTCCGGGACAGGGGGAGAAAAACTGTTTTTT.

V usage is TRBV3-1 (or the pseudogene TRBV3-2) and J usage is TRBJ1-4; D unresolved. The CDR3 consists of 15 residues. Germline loops: CDR1 LGHDT, CDR2 YNNKEL (reference sequence). The V and J ends lost 4 bases and 4 bases respectively, with 13 bases between them. CDR3 sequence (DNA): TGTGCCAGCAGCCGAGCCCCCCGCCATAATGAAAAACTGTTTTTT. Encoded protein: CASSRAPRHNEKLFF.

The chain employs TRBV3-1 (or the pseudogene TRBV3-2) and TRBJ1-5; D uncertain. CDR1 and CDR2 (germline): LGHDT, YNNKEL (reference sequence). The CDR3 totals 14 residues. Trimming cost V 3 bases and J 6 bases, with 12 bases left between them. The CDR3 sequence: CASSQTRTSQPQHF. The CDR3 nucleotides read TGTGCCAGCAGCCAGACTCGCACGTCTCAGCCCCAGCATTTT.

This clone was observed a few times. The chain recombines TRBV18 with TRBJ2-2; TRBD2 is a possible D gene (5 bases). Germline CDR1 reads KGHSH; CDR2 reads LQKENI. V was pared by 0 bases and J by 4 bases, with 6 bases between. The CDR3 sequence is 14 residues long. Here the CDR3 reads CASSPPAGTGELFF. The CDR3 DNA reads as TGTGCCAGCTCACCACCGGCGGGCACCGGGGAGCTGTTTTTT.

The J gene is TRBJ2-5, the V gene TRBV2; 7 nucleotides line up with TRBD1. This CDR3 spans 14 amino acids. Germline V gene sequence: CDR1 SNHLY, CDR2 FYNNEI. Germline trimming cut 4 bases from V and 2 bases from J; bases unmatched to any gene: 4. CDR3 nucleotide sequence: TGTGCCAGCAGTGTGGGGACAGAACAAGAGACCCAGTACTTC. Amino acid sequence: CASSVGTEQETQYF. The entire variable domain, with the rest obtained from reference TRBV2 and TRBJ2-5, is as follows: EPEVTQTPSHQVTQMGQEVILRCVPISNHLYFYWYRQILGQKVEFLVSFYNNEISEKSEIFDDQFSVERPDGSNFTLKIRSTKLEDSAMYFCASSVGTEQETQYFGPGTRLLVL.

In its sample, this clone was seen a few times. This chain joins TRBV21-1 and TRBJ1-1; TRBD1, the D gene given by the table, was not confirmed from the DNA. TRBV21-1 is given as a pseudogene. The CDR3 has 16 amino acids. Written as DNA, the CDR3 is TGTGCCAGCAGCAAATTCGGGACAGGGTTGAGGGCTGAAGCTTTCTTT. This codes for CASSKFGTGLRAEAFF.

This clone was detected once. The chain has TRBV7-9 and TRBJ1-1; D unclear. The germline V and J ends were trimmed by 3 bases and 5 bases, with 10 bases remaining between them. Germline V gene sequence: CDR1 SEHNR, CDR2 FQNEAQ (reference sequence). The CDR3 sequence is 13 residues long. The CDR3 loop reads CASSFGENTEAFF. CDR3 DNA sequence: TGTGCCAGCAGCTTCGGGGAGAATACTGAAGCTTTCTTT.

The V and J genes are TRBV6-6 and TRBJ1-4; 8 nucleotides align to TRBD1. This CDR3 contains 14 residues. Germline assignment: CDR1 MNHNY and CDR2 SVGAGI (reference sequence). The V gene end was trimmed by 8 bases and the J gene end by 8 bases; junction bases not matched to a gene: 10. For the CDR3, the DNA is TGTGCCAGCTACCCCGGGACAGGACTCGAAAAACTGTTTTTT. Translating gives CASYPGTGLEKLFF.

This clone has just one count. The genes are TRBV3-1 (or the pseudogene TRBV3-2) and TRBJ1-2, with TRBD1 identical over 10 bases. The germline gives CDR1 LGHDT, CDR2 YNNKEL (reference sequence). The V and J ends lost 1 base and 7 bases, in that order; junction bases with no gene match: 6. CDR3 length: 15 residues. The CDR3 nucleotides read TGTGCCAGCAGCCAAGGACAGGGGGCGTCCACTGGCTACACCTTC. Translation: CASSQGQGASTGYTF.

V gene TRBV7-8 combines with J gene TRBJ1-4; 7 bases align to TRBD1. The J segment lost 5 bases and the V segment lost 4 bases, leaving 7 bases of the junction unmatched. CDR1 is SGHVS and CDR2 is FQNEAQ in the germline V gene. The CDR3 consists of 15 residues. The DNA for the CDR3 is TGTGCCAGCAGCTGGAGGGGGCCAGACAATGAAAAACTGTTTTTT. Protein product: CASSWRGPDNEKLFF.

The rearrangement links TRBV5-6 to TRBJ1-4; D ambiguous. This CDR3 has 17 residues. Trimming removed 1 base at V and 0 bases at J, with 13 bases between. The V gene's germline CDR1 is SGHDT and CDR2 YYEEEE. CDR3 in amino acids: CASSLFEQLPTNEKLFF. CDR3 nucleotide sequence: TGTGCCAGCAGCTTGTTCGAACAGCTCCCAACTAATGAAAAACTGTTTTTT. Variable domain in full (rest from reference TRBV5-6 and TRBJ1-4): DAGVTQSPTHLIKTRGQQVTLRCSPKSGHDTVSWYQQALGQGPQFIFQYYEEEERQRGNFPDRFSGHQFPNYSSELNVNALLLGDSALYLCASSLFEQLPTNEKLFFGSGTQLSVL.

This clone was found once. The chain has TRBV21-1 and TRBJ2-5; the DNA was not used to check the table's D call, TRBD2. TRBV21-1 has pseudogene status. This CDR3 region has 14 residues. The CDR3 loop reads CASSKSVRLVAQYF. Written as DNA, the CDR3 is TGTGCCAGCAGCAAATCGGTGCGGCTGGTGGCCCAGTACTTC.

This clone was detected only once. The V gene is TRBV7-9, the J gene TRBJ1-3; possible D gene TRBD1, 5 bases. The CDR3 contains 14 residues. With 0 bases removed from V and 7 bases from J, the gap between germline ends came to 10 bases. Germline V CDR1 and CDR2: SEHNR, FQNEAQ (reference sequence). The CDR3 bases are TGTGCCAGCAGCTTAGCGCGGCAGGGTAACACCATATATTTT. Its translation is CASSLARQGNTIYF. The entire variable domain, with the rest obtained from reference TRBV7-9 and TRBJ1-3, is as follows: DTGVSQNPRHKITKRGQNVTFRCDPISEHNRLYWYRQTLGQGPEFLTYFQNEAQLEKSRLLSDRFSAERPKGSFSTLEIQRTEQGDSAMYLCASSLARQGNTIYFGEGSWLTVV.

The DNA for the CDR3 is TGTGCCAGCAGCTTATCAGGGGTCGGCAATCAGCCCCAGCATTTT. Residues: CASSLSGVGNQPQHF. The chain recombines TRBV7-9 with TRBJ1-5; D may be TRBD1 (6 bases). Trimming pared 2 bases from V and 2 bases from J, leaving 10 bases between. Germline CDR1 is SEHNR and CDR2 is FQNEAQ (reference sequence). CDR3 length equals 15 residues.

This rearrangement joins TRBV19 to TRBJ1-2; 9 positions match TRBD1. The germline gives CDR1 LNHDA, CDR2 SQIVND (reference sequence). The junction had 8 bases not matched to a gene; V was cut back by 4 bases and J by 5 bases. CDR3 length equals 15 residues. The CDR3 spells CASSTAGQGTYGYTF. The CDR3 DNA follows: TGTGCCAGTAGTACCGCGGGACAGGGCACTTATGGCTACACCTTC.

The table lists this clone with a few counts. The V call is TRBV7-8, the J call TRBJ2-7, with TRBD2 matching 11 bases. Per the germline V gene, CDR1 is SGHVS and CDR2 is FQNEAQ. The CDR3 is 15 amino acids. Losses at the gene ends were 7 bases for V and 2 bases for J; bases not matched to a gene: 7. The CDR3 coding sequence is TGTGCCAGCAACCCGGGGACTAGCGGAACCTACGAGCAGTACGTC. Protein: CASNPGTSGTYEQYV.

The rearrangement uses TRBV25-1 and TRBJ2-5; 9 bases agree with TRBD1. Germline CDR1 and CDR2: MGHDK and SYGVNS. V lost 3 bases, J lost 5 bases, and 7 bases stayed unmatched. The CDR3 runs 15 residues. The DNA of the CDR3 is TGTGCCAGCAGTGATGTAACAGGGGGCTGGGAGACCCAGTACTTC. It yields the protein CASSDVTGGWETQYF.

V is TRBV27 and J is TRBJ2-3; TRBD1 agrees at 7 bases. Trimming at V came to 10 bases and at J to 2 bases, leaving 9 bases not matched to a gene. Germline V gives CDR1 MNHEY, CDR2 SMNVEV (reference sequence). The CDR3 loop spans 14 amino acids. Here the CDR3 DNA reads TGTGCCATCCTGCCGGGACAGCTCACAGATACGCAGTATTTT. The encoded protein is CAILPGQLTDTQYF.

The J gene is TRBJ2-2, the V gene TRBV5-1, with D perhaps matching TRBD2 (5 bases). The V end was cut by 5 bases, the J end by 3 bases, with 11 bases between. Germline CDR1 SGHRS, CDR2 YFSETQ. The CDR3 sequence is 14 residues long. CDR3 loop: CASRAGLYTGELFF. The CDR3 region has the DNA TGCGCCAGCAGGGCGGGCCTATACACCGGGGAGCTGTTTTTT.

This chain connects TRBV19 to TRBJ1-1; TRBD1 aligns across 8 bases. Trimming at V came to 2 bases and at J to 1 base, leaving 9 bases not matched to a gene. The CDR3 is made up of 17 amino acids. Looked up from germline, CDR1 is LNHDA and CDR2 is SQIVND (reference sequence). The DNA for the CDR3 is TGTGCCAGTAGTATACGGACAGGGCGGGTTTGGAACACTGAAGCTTTCTTT. This translates into CASSIRTGRVWNTEAFF.